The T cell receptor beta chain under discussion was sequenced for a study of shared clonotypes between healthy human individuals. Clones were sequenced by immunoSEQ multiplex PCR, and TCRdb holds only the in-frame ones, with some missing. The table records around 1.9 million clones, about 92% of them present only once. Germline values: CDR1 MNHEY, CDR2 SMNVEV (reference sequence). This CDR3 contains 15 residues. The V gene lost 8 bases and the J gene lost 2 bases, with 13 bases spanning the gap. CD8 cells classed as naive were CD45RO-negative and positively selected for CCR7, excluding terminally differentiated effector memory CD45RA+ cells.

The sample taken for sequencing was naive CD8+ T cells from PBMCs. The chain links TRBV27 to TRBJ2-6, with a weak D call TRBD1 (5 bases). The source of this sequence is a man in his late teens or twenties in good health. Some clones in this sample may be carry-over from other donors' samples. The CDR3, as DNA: TGTGCCAGCGGCAGGGTCGGAACTGGGGCCAACGTCCTGACTTTC. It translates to CASGRVGTGANVLTF.